Following are 14 T cell receptor beta chains from one sample sequenced in a study of control samples from healthy donors and cancer patients. Only in-frame clones appear in the TCRdb table, and some are missing; sequencing was by immunoSEQ multiplex PCR. The sample lists around 23,000 clones; approximately 85% were seen once. Sequencing was performed on PBMCs. These receptors were obtained from a man between 60 and 75 years old with head and neck cancer.

The V and J genes are TRBV7-3 and TRBJ2-2, with D perhaps matching TRBD2 (6 bases). From germline, CDR1 is SGHTA and CDR2 FQGTGA. This CDR3 is 15 amino acids long. V lost 5 bases and J lost 2, with 12 bases in between. This CDR3 reads CASSPGGANTGELFF. The DNA of the CDR3 is TGTGCCAGCAGCCCCGGCGGGGCTAACACCGGGGAGCTGTTTTTT.

A note on this clone: This clone may be a read error of a much larger clone one base away. The chain is built from TRBV7-7 and TRBJ2-1, with D possibly TRBD2 on 6 matching bases. Germline CDR1 is SSHAT and CDR2 is FNYEAQ (reference sequence). This CDR3 comprises 15 residues. Written as DNA, the CDR3 is TGTGCTAGCAGCTCGGGACTCTTGGCCTACAATGAGCAGTTCTTC. Its translation is CASSSGLLAYNEQFF. The full variable domain, completed using reference TRBV7-7 and TRBJ2-1, is GAGVSQSPRYKVTKRGQDVTLRCDPISSHATLYWYQQALGQGPEFLTYFNYEAQPDKSGLPSDRFSAERPEGSISTLTIQRTEQRDSAMYRCASSSGLLAYNEQFFGPGTRLTVL.

The rearrangement joins TRBV24-1 to TRBJ2-3, with 7 bases lining up with TRBD2. The V segment lost 5 bases and the J segment 3 bases; nucleotides outside the gene matches: 7. Germline CDR1 reads KGHDR; CDR2 reads SFDVKD. CDR3 size: 15 residues. CDR3 residues: CATSAGGSNTDTQYF. CDR3 nucleotide sequence: TGTGCCACCAGTGCTGGCGGGAGTAATACAGATACGCAGTATTTT.

V and J are TRBV3-1 (or the pseudogene TRBV3-2) and TRBJ1-2; no clear D gene. This CDR3 region has 13 residues. Trimming stripped 1 base from V and 7 bases from J, with 10 bases between. Germline CDR1 LGHDT, CDR2 YNNKEL (reference sequence). CDR3 nucleotide sequence: TGTGCCAGCAGCCAAGGAATCTACTTTGGCTACACCTTC. Encoded protein: CASSQGIYFGYTF.

This chain connects TRBV15 to TRBJ2-1; 8 bases agree with TRBD1. Germline CDR1 and CDR2: LNHNV and YYDKDF (reference sequence). The CDR3 has 15 residues. The trim removed 1 base at V and 9 bases at J, leaving 8 bases unmatched. The CDR3: CATSRGDGRGPEQFF. The CDR3, as DNA: TGTGCCACCAGCAGAGGGGACGGCAGGGGGCCTGAGCAGTTCTTC.

J is TRBJ2-1 and V is TRBV19; D uncertain. The CDR3 is 12 residues long. V was shortened by 5 bases and J by 3 bases, with 5 bases between the two germline ends. Looked up from germline, CDR1 is LNHDA and CDR2 is SQIVND (reference sequence). The CDR3 nucleotides are TGTGCCAGTAGTGTAAGCTACAATGAGCAGTTCTTC. Its translation is CASSVSYNEQFF. The full variable domain, in which reference TRBV19 and TRBJ2-1 provide the parts outside the CDR3, is DGGITQSPKYLFRKEGQNVTLSCEQNLNHDAMYWYRQDPGQGLRLIYYSQIVNDFQKGDIAEGYSVSREKKESFPLTVTSAQKNPTAFYLCASSVSYNEQFFGPGTRLTVL.

This clone has just one count. The chain employs TRBV5-1 and TRBJ2-2; D is undetermined. CDR3 length equals 13 residues. Trimming left V 4 bases short and J 3 bases short, with 7 bases between. The germline gives CDR1 SGHRS, CDR2 YFSETQ. The CDR3 DNA follows: TGCGCCAGCAGCCCCCAGTACACCGGGGAGCTGTTTTTT. Protein sequence: CASSPQYTGELFF.

This rearrangement joins TRBV4-1 to TRBJ1-5; D is perhaps TRBD1 (6 bases). This CDR3 has 15 amino acids. CDR1 and CDR2 (germline): MGHRA, YSYEKL. V was pared by 3 bases and J by 4 bases, with 13 bases between. CDR3 in amino acids: CASSQGSGVNQPQHF. In DNA, the CDR3 is TGCGCCAGCAGCCAGGGGTCAGGGGTAAATCAGCCCCAGCATTTT.

The chain uses TRBV6-6 and TRBJ2-7; a possible D gene is TRBD1 (6 bases). Germline CDR1 reads MNHNY; CDR2 reads SVGAGI (reference sequence). The CDR3 is 13 amino acids. V shed 1 base and J shed 4 bases, with 8 bases lying between them. DNA for the CDR3: TGTGCCAGCAGTTACTACAGGGATTACGAGCAGTACGTC. Amino acids: CASSYYRDYEQYV.

The V and J genes are TRBV7-8 and TRBJ1-5, with a possible D match to TRBD1 (5 bases). V was trimmed by 3 bases and J by 6 bases, leaving 9 bases between them. CDR3 length: 13 amino acids. Germline CDR1 SGHVS, CDR2 FQNEAQ. The CDR3 sequence: CASSFRTSQPQHF. For the CDR3, the DNA is TGTGCCAGCAGCTTCCGGACAAGTCAGCCCCAGCATTTT.

For the CDR3, the DNA is TGTGCCAGCGCTAGAGACCCGCGCAGTTCACCCCTCCACTTT. Residues: CASARDPRSSPLHF. The rearrangement uses TRBV27 and TRBJ1-6, with D unclear. The CDR3 consists of 14 residues. Deletions cut 8 bases from V and 9 bases from J, with 17 bases between. Per germline, CDR1 MNHEY and CDR2 SMNVEV (reference sequence).

The chain is built from TRBV19 and TRBJ1-5, with D unclear. The CDR3 has 14 residues. The V gene's germline CDR1 is LNHDA and CDR2 SQIVND (reference sequence). The V end lost 2 bases, the J end lost 4 bases, and 9 bases lay between the germline ends. This CDR3 reads CASSIMGQNQPQHF. The CDR3 bases are TGTGCCAGTAGTATAATGGGCCAGAATCAGCCCCAGCATTTT.

CDR3 residues: CASSLEGANEKLFF. Written as DNA, the CDR3 is TGTGCCAGCAGCTTAGAAGGTGCTAATGAAAAACTGTTTTTT. The chain is built from TRBV11-2 and TRBJ1-4; D unclear. The CDR3 runs 14 residues. The germline CDR1 and CDR2 sequences are SGHAT and FQNNGV. Trimming cost V 0 bases and J 3 bases, with 5 bases left between them.

The chain couples TRBV7-9 to TRBJ2-4, with 10 bases fitting TRBD2. From germline, CDR1 is SEHNR and CDR2 FQNEAQ (reference sequence). Losses at the gene ends were 0 bases for V and 8 bases for J; bases not matched to a gene: 7. The CDR3 covers 16 residues. The CDR3 spells CASSLALAGTGDIQYF. Written as DNA, the CDR3 is TGTGCCAGCAGCTTAGCACTAGCGGGAACCGGGGACATTCAGTACTTC.